The next 4 T cell receptor beta chains were all read from a single sample in a study of cytomegalovirus exposure and HLA in healthy donors. Primers for the PCR totalled 60 Vbeta and 13 Jbeta. TCRdb's copy holds only in-frame clones and misses some; the assay was immunoSEQ multiplex PCR. The sample shows more than 95,000 clones, 78% of them seen only once. Sequencing used PBMCs. The receptors here all came from a woman in her thirties or forties in good health and CMV-seronegative.

This clone occurred a few times. The genes are TRBV9 and TRBJ2-7, with D maybe TRBD1 (6 bases). The CDR3 is made up of 14 amino acids. Germline lookup yields CDR1 SGDLS and CDR2 YYNGEE. V lost 0 bases to trimming and J lost 6 bases, with 13 bases between them. CDR3 protein: CASSVASRGGEQYF. In DNA form, the CDR3 reads TGTGCCAGCAGCGTAGCTTCCAGGGGTGGCGAGCAGTACTTC.

As to this clone: The junction departs from the called germline gene at one end, perhaps through a read error. The chain employs TRBV7-7 and TRBJ2-1; 7 bases line up with TRBD2. Germline-derived CDR1 and CDR2 are SSHAT and FNYEAQ (reference sequence). The CDR3 length is 15 residues. This CDR3 is CASSPPGGSLGEQFF. The CDR3 nucleotides read TGTGCTAGCAGTCCACCCGGCGGGAGTTTAGGTGAGCAGTTCTTC. Using reference TRBV7-7 and TRBJ2-1 for the parts outside the CDR3, the full variable domain is GAGVSQSPRYKVTKRGQDVTLRCDPISSHATLYWYQQALGQGPEFLTYFNYEAQPDKSGLPSDRFSAERPEGSISTLTIQRTEQRDSAMYRCASSPPGGSLGEQFFGPGTRLTVL.

CDR3 residues: CASSPQQGMDVYTF. The CDR3 coding sequence is TGCGCCAGCAGCCCCCAACAGGGGATGGATGTCTACACCTTC. The chain joins TRBV5-1 to TRBJ1-2, with 7 nucleotides matching TRBD1. CDR1 is SGHRS and CDR2 is YFSETQ in the germline V gene. After removal of 4 bases from V and 10 bases from J, the junction contained 13 bases not matched to a gene. The CDR3 covers 14 residues.

In its sample, this clone was seen a few times. The chain recombines TRBV5-1 with TRBJ1-1, with TRBD1 matching 7 bases. The CDR3 runs to 15 residues. Losses at the gene ends were 6 bases for V and 0 bases for J; bases not matched to a gene: 8. From germline, CDR1 is SGHRS and CDR2 YFSETQ. CDR3 in amino acids: CASTIGGAVNTEAFF. The CDR3 DNA reads TGCGCCAGCACCATAGGGGGCGCGGTGAACACTGAAGCTTTCTTT.